These 15 T cell receptor beta chains came from one sample sequenced in a study of blood T cell repertoires in COVID-19. The repertoire was sequenced with immunoSEQ multiplex PCR; TCRdb's copy has only in-frame clones and lacks some. Among about 81,000 clones listed, roughly 78% were seen once. Sequencing used peripheral blood. The receptors come from a human donor in a cohort sampled during active COVID-19.

The chain carries TRBV2 and TRBJ1-5, with D tentatively TRBD1 (6 bases). CDR1 SNHLY and CDR2 FYNNEI come from the germline V gene. The CDR3 is 14 residues long. Trimming removed 0 bases from V and 5 bases from J, with 8 bases in between. The CDR3: CASSEAQGYQPQHF. The CDR3 nucleotides read TGTGCCAGCAGTGAAGCTCAGGGGTATCAGCCCCAGCATTTT. The whole variable domain, filled in from reference TRBV2 and TRBJ1-5, reads EPEVTQTPSHQVTQMGQEVILRCVPISNHLYFYWYRQILGQKVEFLVSFYNNEISEKSEIFDDQFSVERPDGSNFTLKIRSTKLEDSAMYFCASSEAQGYQPQHFGDGTRLSIL.

The genes are TRBV5-1 and TRBJ2-5; 8 bases line up with TRBD1. Germline CDR1 is SGHRS and CDR2 is YFSETQ. The CDR3 totals 15 residues. V lost 4 bases to trimming and J lost 4 bases; unmatched junction nucleotides: 9. This CDR3 is CASSTGQGGGETQYF. CDR3 coding DNA: TGCGCCAGCAGCACAGGACAGGGAGGAGGAGAGACCCAGTACTTC.

The chain has TRBV4-1 and TRBJ2-2; the match to TRBD1 covers 7 bases. The V gene end was trimmed by 1 base and the J gene end by 6 bases; junction bases not matched to a gene: 2. Germline lookup yields CDR1 MGHRA and CDR2 YSYEKL. The CDR3 totals 14 residues. For the CDR3, the DNA is TGCGCCAGCAGCCAAGTAGGGGGCCCCGGGGAGCTGTTTTTT. This codes for CASSQVGGPGELFF.

The V gene is TRBV7-9, the J gene TRBJ2-7, with D maybe TRBD2 (6 bases). CDR3 length: 14 amino acids. The V and J ends lost 4 bases and 2 bases respectively, with 12 bases between them. Germline V gene lookup returns CDR1 SEHNR and CDR2 FQNEAQ (reference sequence). The CDR3 spells CASSSSGGAYEQYF. In nucleotides, the CDR3 is TGTGCCAGCAGCTCATCCGGGGGAGCCTACGAGCAGTACTTC.

This clone was observed a single time. The gene calls are TRBV19 and TRBJ1-1; D unresolved. Trimming pared 5 bases from V and 1 base from J, leaving 11 bases between. Germline lookup yields CDR1 LNHDA and CDR2 SQIVND (reference sequence). The CDR3 length is 14 residues. In DNA form, the CDR3 reads TGTGCCAGTAGTTTGGGCAGACCGAACACTGAAGCTTTCTTT. This gives the protein CASSLGRPNTEAFF.

The chain employs TRBV4-3 and TRBJ1-3; possible D gene TRBD1, 6 bases. Looked up from germline, CDR1 is LGHNA and CDR2 is YSLEER. The ends were cut back, 0 bases at V and 4 bases at J, with 19 bases in the middle. The CDR3 has 18 residues. The CDR3 is CASSQDLQGPRVGNTIYF. Here the CDR3 DNA reads TGCGCCAGCAGCCAAGACCTACAGGGACCCAGGGTAGGAAACACCATATATTTT.

The V call is TRBV11-2, the J call TRBJ2-5; TRBD2 is a possible D gene (7 bases). This CDR3 has 15 amino acids. V lost 4 bases to trimming and J lost 1 base, with 13 bases between them. In germline, CDR1 is SGHAT, CDR2 FQNNGV. In nucleotides, the CDR3 is TGTGCCAGCAGCTCTGGCGGGGGCCTCCAAGAGACCCAGTACTTC. This sequence encodes CASSSGGGLQETQYF.

The V and J genes are TRBV7-9 and TRBJ1-4, with D hard to call. Looked up from germline, CDR1 is SEHNR and CDR2 is FQNEAQ (reference sequence). This CDR3 contains 15 residues. Trimming removed 8 bases at V and 7 bases at J, with 20 bases between. CDR3: CASGDGGGPVEKLFF. CDR3 bases: TGTGCCAGCGGGGATGGAGGAGGTCCGGTTGAAAAACTGTTTTTT.

V gene TRBV11-2 combines with J gene TRBJ1-1, with a tentative D call TRBD1 (6 bases). The CDR3 is made up of 11 amino acids. Trimming stripped 5 bases from V and 11 bases from J, with 12 bases between. Per germline, CDR1 SGHAT and CDR2 FQNNGV. The CDR3 here is CASSLTGSAFF. The CDR3, as DNA: TGTGCCAGCAGCCTCACAGGGTCGGCTTTCTTT.

V is TRBV3-1 (or the pseudogene TRBV3-2) and J is TRBJ2-7; 8 bases agree with TRBD2. The germline gives CDR1 LGHDT, CDR2 YNNKEL (reference sequence). The length of the CDR3 is 16 residues. With V trimmed by 4 bases and J by 6 bases, 14 bases remained unmatched. CDR3 DNA: TGTGCCAGCAGCCCGCCACGGCGGGGGGCCCTGGGCGAGCAGTACTTC. Translation: CASSPPRRGALGEQYF.

V is TRBV6-5 and J is TRBJ2-7; D might be TRBD2 (5 bases). Germline CDR1 MNHEY, CDR2 SVGAGI. The CDR3 runs 13 residues. V lost 2 bases, J lost 5 bases, and 10 bases lay in between. For the CDR3, the DNA is TGTGCCAGCAGTTACAGAGGACTCAACGAGCAGTACTTC. Translation gives CASSYRGLNEQYF.

In DNA, the CDR3 is TGTGCCAGCGGGAAGTTGGAGCAGGGAAAAAGGGAAAAACTGTTTTTT. This sequence encodes CASGKLEQGKREKLFF. The chain employs TRBV11-3 and TRBJ1-4; D is possibly TRBD1 (5 bases). CDR3 length equals 16 residues. Germline-derived CDR1 and CDR2 are SGHNT and YENEEA. Trimming removed 8 bases at V and 8 bases at J, with 24 bases between.

The chain links TRBV7-6 to TRBJ2-5, with TRBD2 identical over 13 bases. The CDR3 runs to 17 residues. The V segment lost 5 bases and the J segment 3 bases; nucleotides outside the gene matches: 9. Germline CDR1 SGHVS, CDR2 FNYEAQ. CDR3 sequence reads: CASSRGLGTSGEETQYF. The CDR3 DNA reads TGTGCCAGCAGCCGGGGCCTCGGGACTAGCGGGGAAGAGACCCAGTACTTC.

V gene TRBV18 combines with J gene TRBJ2-1; D is undetermined. The length of the CDR3 is 14 residues. CDR1 is KGHSH and CDR2 is LQKENI in the germline V gene. The ends were cut back, 0 bases at V and 2 bases at J, with 5 bases in the middle. The DNA for the CDR3 is TGTGCCAGCTCACCACCGGAGACCTACAATGAGCAGTTCTTC. This encodes CASSPPETYNEQFF.

The V gene is TRBV6-5, the J gene TRBJ2-7; 7 bases are shared with TRBD1. J lost 2 bases, V lost 3 bases, and 4 bases had no gene match. The germline CDR1 and CDR2 sequences are MNHEY and SVGAGI. This CDR3 comprises 14 residues. The CDR3 loop is CASSYRDSTYEQYF. The CDR3 coding sequence is TGTGCCAGCAGTTATCGGGACAGCACCTACGAGCAGTACTTC.